A single sample gave rise to the 23 T cell receptor beta chains below, sequenced in a study of T-cell reconstitution after alpha-beta-depleted transplantation in children. Molecular barcoding with unique molecular identifiers was used for the TCRbeta library. Each CDR3 protein gets one entry after TCRdb re-called the PCR reads with MiXCR. The sample has about 610,000 distinct CDR3 sequences, more than 20% seen once. Specimen: PBMCs, collected before TCRalphabeta/CD19-depleted stem cell transplant. Every receptor here comes from a boy younger than two with Wiskott-Aldrich syndrome, due to receive a stem cell transplant.

The rearrangement uses TRBV28 and TRBJ2-7; 7 bases fit TRBD1. There are 16 residues in the CDR3. CDR1 is MDHEN and CDR2 is SYDVKM in the germline V gene. The V gene end was trimmed by 5 bases and the J gene end by 0 bases; junction bases not matched to a gene: 10. DNA of the CDR3: TGTGCCAGCAGTACCCGGTCCAGGGGGAGCTCCTACGAGCAGTACTTC. This encodes CASSTRSRGSSYEQYF.

This clonotype was seen more than once but under ten times. This chain's CDR3 is CASSLGTGWANVLTF. The CDR3 DNA sequence: TGTGCCAGCAGCTTGGGGACAGGCTGGGCCAACGTCCTGACTTTC. The chain joins TRBV7-9 to TRBJ2-6, with 8 positions matching TRBD1. Germline V gives CDR1 SEHNR, CDR2 FQNEAQ (reference sequence). J was trimmed by 5 bases and V by 3 bases; bases with no gene match: 3. The CDR3 has 15 amino acids.

V usage is TRBV9 and J usage is TRBJ1-1; D remains ambiguous. Looked up from germline, CDR1 is SGDLS and CDR2 is YYNGEE. CDR3 length equals 14 residues. V was clipped by 0 bases and J by 2 bases, with 8 bases between them. CDR3: CASSVEGGNTEAFF. Written as DNA, the CDR3 is TGTGCCAGCAGCGTAGAAGGAGGAAACACTGAAGCTTTCTTT.

CDR3 loop: CASSWKGQGVGDTQYF. In nucleotides, the CDR3 is TGTGCCAGCAGCTGGAAGGGACAGGGAGTGGGAGATACGCAGTATTTT. V is TRBV5-4 and J is TRBJ2-3; 9 positions match TRBD1. The V gene end was trimmed by 3 bases and the J gene end by 5 bases; junction bases not matched to a gene: 10. CDR3 length: 16 residues. Per germline, CDR1 SGHNT and CDR2 YYREEE (reference sequence).

This clonotype occurred many times. The V call is TRBV5-5, the J call TRBJ2-6; 7 positions agree with TRBD1. There are 16 residues in the CDR3. The trim removed 0 bases at V and 4 bases at J, leaving 4 bases unmatched. The germline V gene encodes CDR1 SGHKS and CDR2 YYEKEE (reference sequence). This CDR3 is CASSLVRGSGANVLTF. The CDR3 DNA reads as TGTGCCAGCAGCTTGGTCAGGGGGTCAGGGGCCAACGTCCTGACTTTC.

The rearrangement joins TRBV12-3 or TRBV12-4 to TRBJ2-3; the match to TRBD2 covers 12 bases. The CDR3 loop spans 17 amino acids. With V trimmed by 5 bases and J by 0 bases, 6 bases remained unmatched. The CDR3 DNA follows: TGTGCCAGCAGTCCCCCTAGCGGGAGGGAAAGCACAGATACGCAGTATTTT. Protein: CASSPPSGRESTDTQYF.

In its sample, this clonotype was seen a few times. This chain joins TRBV28 and TRBJ2-3; the D is unclear. V lost 6 bases, J lost 6 bases, and 7 bases lay in between. Germline V gives CDR1 MDHEN, CDR2 SYDVKM. There are 11 residues in the CDR3. This chain's CDR3 is CASRRYDTQYF. The DNA of the CDR3 is TGTGCCAGCAGGCGGTATGATACGCAGTATTTT.

The rearrangement links TRBV12-3 or TRBV12-4 to TRBJ1-6, with a weak D call TRBD1 (5 bases). Trimming shortened V by 6 bases and J by 10 bases, and 16 bases separated the two germline ends. There are 14 residues in the CDR3. The CDR3 spells CASSPYPGRSPLHF. DNA of the CDR3: TGTGCCAGCAGCCCTTATCCGGGACGCTCACCCCTCCACTTT.

The chain has TRBV6-5 and TRBJ1-1; D remains unclear. Germline loops: CDR1 MNHEY, CDR2 SVGAGI. Trimming stripped 0 bases from V and 1 base from J, with 12 bases between. CDR3 length: 16 amino acids. CDR3 in amino acids: CASSYSTRAPNTEAFF. The CDR3 DNA reads as TGTGCCAGCAGTTACTCGACACGGGCGCCGAACACTGAAGCTTTCTTT.

V gene TRBV11-2 combines with J gene TRBJ2-1, with 16 bases fitting TRBD2. Per germline, CDR1 SGHAT and CDR2 FQNNGV. Germline trimming cut 5 bases from V and 3 bases from J; bases unmatched to any gene: 4. This CDR3 region has 17 residues. The CDR3 region is CASSLGTSGRVYNEQFF. The CDR3 nucleotides read TGTGCCAGCAGCCTCGGGACTAGCGGGAGGGTCTACAATGAGCAGTTCTTC.

This clonotype was counted between two and nine times. The rearrangement joins TRBV10-3 to TRBJ2-3, with D possibly matching TRBD2 (6 bases). Germline loops: CDR1 ENHRY, CDR2 SYGVKD. V was shortened by 7 bases and J by 6 bases, with 26 bases between the two germline ends. There are 17 residues in the CDR3. CDR3: CAIKEFGGKGSEDTQYF. DNA of the CDR3: TGTGCCATCAAAGAGTTTGGCGGGAAAGGGTCTGAGGATACGCAGTATTTT.

This clonotype has only a few counts. The J gene is TRBJ2-3, the V gene TRBV5-1; TRBD2 matches 12 bases. V was clipped by 4 bases and J by 2 bases; unmatched bases: 17. This CDR3 has 20 amino acids. Germline CDR1 is SGHRS and CDR2 is YFSETQ. The CDR3 is CASSPTGTSGRTVFTDTQYF. DNA for the CDR3: TGCGCCAGCAGCCCCACCGGCACTAGCGGGAGGACCGTTTTCACAGATACGCAGTATTTT.

V gene TRBV5-1 combines with J gene TRBJ1-3, with 7 bases identical to TRBD1. The CDR3 length is 17 residues. The germline CDR1 and CDR2 sequences are SGHRS and YFSETQ. J lost 0 bases, V lost 4 bases, and 10 bases had no gene match. CDR3 nucleotide sequence: TGCGCCAGCAGCGATCTCCGACAGGGCCTCTCTGGAAACACCATATATTTT. Residues: CASSDLRQGLSGNTIYF.

The V call is TRBV27, the J call TRBJ2-7, with 10 bases lining up with TRBD2. Germline V gene lookup returns CDR1 MNHEY and CDR2 SMNVEV (reference sequence). This CDR3 contains 19 residues. After removal of 2 bases from V and 4 bases from J, the junction contained 17 bases not matched to a gene. This chain's CDR3 is CASSLRVPRQGLARYEQYF. CDR3 nucleotide sequence: TGTGCCAGCAGTTTACGGGTCCCTAGGCAGGGACTAGCGCGGTACGAGCAGTACTTC.

The chain is built from TRBV10-2 and TRBJ2-5, with D maybe TRBD1 (6 bases). V was trimmed by 4 bases and J by 2 bases, leaving 14 bases between them. Germline values: CDR1 WSHSY, CDR2 SAAADI. The length of the CDR3 is 15 residues. The CDR3 DNA sequence: TGCGCCAGCAGTGGAGGGACACCGTTTCAAGAGACCCAGTACTTC. Translation gives CASSGGTPFQETQYF.

The sample holds a few counts of this clonotype. The V gene is TRBV25-1, the J gene TRBJ1-4; D not resolved. CDR3 length: 15 amino acids. V lost 3 bases to trimming and J lost 5 bases, with 13 bases between them. Germline lookup yields CDR1 MGHDK and CDR2 SYGVNS. The CDR3 loop is CASSEEGLGNEKLFF. Here the CDR3 DNA reads TGTGCCAGCAGTGAGGAGGGCTTAGGGAATGAAAAACTGTTTTTT.

The chain uses TRBV2 and TRBJ1-5; no clear D gene. The CDR3 consists of 15 residues. Per the germline V gene, CDR1 is SNHLY and CDR2 is FYNNEI. V lost 4 bases and J lost 6, with 16 bases in between. CDR3 in amino acids: CASSVMGGSGQPQHF. The CDR3 DNA is TGTGCCAGCAGTGTGATGGGAGGTAGCGGTCAGCCCCAGCATTTT. The entire variable domain, with the rest obtained from reference TRBV2 and TRBJ1-5, is as follows: EPEVTQTPSHQVTQMGQEVILRCVPISNHLYFYWYRQILGQKVEFLVSFYNNEISEKSEIFDDQFSVERPDGSNFTLKIRSTKLEDSAMYFCASSVMGGSGQPQHFGDGTRLSIL.

The chain has TRBV2 and TRBJ2-1; no clear D gene. This CDR3 is 13 amino acids long. V was cut by 6 bases and J by 6 bases, with 12 bases left in between. Germline V gene lookup returns CDR1 SNHLY and CDR2 FYNNEI. The DNA of the CDR3 is TGTGCCAGCAGCGATGACTCCCTCAATGAGCAGTTCTTC. Encoded protein: CASSDDSLNEQFF.

The chain links TRBV2 to TRBJ2-2; D call uncertain. Trimming stripped 8 bases from V and 1 base from J, with 14 bases between. Germline CDR1 SNHLY, CDR2 FYNNEI. CDR3 size: 15 residues. The CDR3: CASPLPYENTGELFF. For the CDR3, the DNA is TGTGCCAGCCCGCTCCCTTATGAGAACACCGGGGAGCTGTTTTTT. Drawing the rest from reference TRBV2 and TRBJ2-2, the complete variable domain is EPEVTQTPSHQVTQMGQEVILRCVPISNHLYFYWYRQILGQKVEFLVSFYNNEISEKSEIFDDQFSVERPDGSNFTLKIRSTKLEDSAMYFCASPLPYENTGELFFGEGSRLTVL.

This chain joins TRBV5-1 and TRBJ2-3; 13 bases align to TRBD2. Germline values: CDR1 SGHRS, CDR2 YFSETQ. The CDR3 runs 16 residues. The V segment lost 3 bases and the J segment 2 bases; nucleotides outside the gene matches: 3. CDR3 nucleotides: TGCGCCAGCAGCTGGGGGACTAGCGGGGCCACAGATACGCAGTATTTT. This codes for CASSWGTSGATDTQYF.

V usage is TRBV10-3 and J usage is TRBJ2-1; D gene unclear. The germline gives CDR1 ENHRY, CDR2 SYGVKD. This CDR3 comprises 12 residues. Trimming left V 1 base short and J 12 bases short, with 10 bases between. The CDR3 loop reads CAISELATWQFF. The CDR3 DNA follows: TGTGCCATCAGTGAGTTGGCCACTTGGCAGTTCTTC.

At least ten counts were recorded for this clonotype. The rearrangement joins TRBV12-3 or TRBV12-4 to TRBJ2-5; D is unclear. The CDR3 has 12 amino acids. Between the trimmed V and J ends, which lost 6 bases and 0 bases, there was a span of 5 bases. DNA of the CDR3: TGTGCCAGCAGCTTAAACCAAGAGACCCAGTACTTC. Encoded protein: CASSLNQETQYF.

J is TRBJ2-7 and V is TRBV5-1, with D tentatively TRBD1 or TRBD2 (5 bases each). The CDR3 length is 14 residues. Looked up from germline, CDR1 is SGHRS and CDR2 is YFSETQ. The V gene lost 0 bases and the J gene lost 2 bases, with 9 bases spanning the gap. The CDR3 coding sequence is TGCGCCAGCAGCTTGGGGGACGTTACCTACGAGCAGTACTTC. Translation: CASSLGDVTYEQYF.